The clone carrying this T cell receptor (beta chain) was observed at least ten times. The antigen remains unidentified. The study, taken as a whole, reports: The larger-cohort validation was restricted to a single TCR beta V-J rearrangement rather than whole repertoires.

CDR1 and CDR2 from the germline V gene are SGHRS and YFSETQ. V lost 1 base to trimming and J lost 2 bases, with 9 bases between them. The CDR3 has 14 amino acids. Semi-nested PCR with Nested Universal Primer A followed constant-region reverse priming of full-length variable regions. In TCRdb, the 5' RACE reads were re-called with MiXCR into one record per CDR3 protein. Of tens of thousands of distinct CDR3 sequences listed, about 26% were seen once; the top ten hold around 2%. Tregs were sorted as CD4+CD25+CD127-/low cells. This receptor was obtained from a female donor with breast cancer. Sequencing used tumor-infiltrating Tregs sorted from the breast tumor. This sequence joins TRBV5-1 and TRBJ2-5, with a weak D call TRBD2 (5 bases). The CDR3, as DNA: TGCGCCAGCAGCTTGTTCGGACTTCAAGAGACCCAGTACTTC. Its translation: CASSLFGLQETQYF.